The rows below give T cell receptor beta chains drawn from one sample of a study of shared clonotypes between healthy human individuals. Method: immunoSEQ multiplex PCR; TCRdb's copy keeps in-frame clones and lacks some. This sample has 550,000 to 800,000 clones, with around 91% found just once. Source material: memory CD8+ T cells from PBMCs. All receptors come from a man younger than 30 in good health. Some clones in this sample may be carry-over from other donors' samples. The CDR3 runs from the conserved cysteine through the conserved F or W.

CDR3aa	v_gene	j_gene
CASSFLGLAGYNEQFF	TRBV27	TRBJ2-1
CASSFGDRNQPQHF	TRBV27	TRBJ1-5
CASSGGTGGRLSPNYGYTF	TRBV28	TRBJ1-2
CASSHVPGFIYEQYF	TRBV4-1	TRBJ2-7
CASSLEEGLMVEQYF	TRBV28	TRBJ2-7
CASSWTGTSGRMTGELFF	TRBV5-4	TRBJ2-2
CASRLDTEAFF	TRBV11-2	TRBJ1-1
CASSVDSGRGSYNEQFF	TRBV9	TRBJ2-1
CASTESWRTGNEQFF	TRBV7-2	TRBJ2-1
CASSTLGAAGYNEQFF	TRBV9	TRBJ2-1